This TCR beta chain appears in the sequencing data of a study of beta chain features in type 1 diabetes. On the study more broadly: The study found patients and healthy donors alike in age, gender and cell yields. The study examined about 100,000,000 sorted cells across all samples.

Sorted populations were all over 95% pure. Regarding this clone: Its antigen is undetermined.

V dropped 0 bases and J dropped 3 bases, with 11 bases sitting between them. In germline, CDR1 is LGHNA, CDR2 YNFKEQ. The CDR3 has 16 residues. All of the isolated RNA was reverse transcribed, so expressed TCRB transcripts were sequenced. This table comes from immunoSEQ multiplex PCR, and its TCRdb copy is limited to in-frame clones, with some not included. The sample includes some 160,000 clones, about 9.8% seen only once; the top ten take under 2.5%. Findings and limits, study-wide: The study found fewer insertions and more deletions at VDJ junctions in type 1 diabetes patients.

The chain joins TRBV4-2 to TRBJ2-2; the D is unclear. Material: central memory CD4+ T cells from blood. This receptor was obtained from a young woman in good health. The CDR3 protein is CASSQEWLLDTGELFF. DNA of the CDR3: TGTGCCAGCAGCCAAGAGTGGCTCCTTGACACCGGGGAGCTGTTTTTT.